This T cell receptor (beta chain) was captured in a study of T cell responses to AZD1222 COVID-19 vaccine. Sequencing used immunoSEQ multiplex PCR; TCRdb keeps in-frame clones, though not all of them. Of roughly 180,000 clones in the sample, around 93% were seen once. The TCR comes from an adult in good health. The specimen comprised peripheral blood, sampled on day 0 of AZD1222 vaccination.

CDR3 residues: CASSGAEIDGYTF. CDR3 DNA sequence: TGTGCCAGCAGTGGGGCGGAAATCGACGGCTACACCTTC. The chain employs TRBV27 and TRBJ1-2; a weak D match, TRBD1 (5 bases). The CDR3 has 13 amino acids. V dropped 5 bases and J dropped 8 bases, with 15 bases sitting between them. The germline CDR1 and CDR2 sequences are MNHEY and SMNVEV (reference sequence).